The 12 T cell receptor beta chains below all came from one sample that was sequenced in a study of CD8+CD57+ T cells in acquired aplastic anemia. The patients chosen for sequencing had shown expansion of CD8+CD57+ cells (detected by flow cytometry). The TCR beta profiling, which covered VDJ combination and CDR3 sequence, was carried out using genomic DNA as the template. TCRdb re-called the reads through MiXCR, storing one row per CDR3 protein. The data contain some 200,000 distinct CDR3 sequences, less than 50% of them singletons. The sequenced material came from sorted CD4+, CD8+, or CD8+CD57+ T cells (not recorded which) from PBMCs. Receptors were obtained from a human donor with aplastic anemia.

For this clonotype: The junction differs from germline at one of its ends, possibly a read error. The rearrangement joins TRBV7-9 to TRBJ2-5; no reliable D call. Germline CDR1 SEHNR, CDR2 FQNEAQ (reference sequence). This CDR3 contains 12 residues. This CDR3 is CASSNSEETQYF. CDR3 sequence (DNA): TGCGCCAGCAGCAACTCAGAAGAGACCCAGTACTTC.

This clonotype was picked up one time. V and J are TRBV29-1 and TRBJ2-5, with 8 nucleotides matching TRBD1. The trim removed 6 bases at V and 5 bases at J, leaving 17 bases unmatched. From germline, CDR1 is SQVTM and CDR2 ANQGSEA. This CDR3 region has 16 residues. This CDR3 is CSVGEREDRVGETQYF. CDR3 DNA sequence: TGCAGCGTGGGTGAGCGAGAGGACAGGGTCGGGGAGACCCAGTACTTC.

The V and J genes are TRBV10-3 and TRBJ1-2; 7 bases are shared with TRBD1. From germline, CDR1 is ENHRY and CDR2 SYGVKD. This CDR3 is 12 amino acids long. Trimming took 6 bases from V and 10 from J; bases not matched to a gene: 8. CDR3 nucleotide sequence: TGTGCCATCAGCGATACACAGGGGATCTACACCTTC. This translates into CAISDTQGIYTF.

This clonotype was picked up a small number of times. The rearrangement joins TRBV6-1 to TRBJ2-7, with D possibly being TRBD1 (5 bases). V was trimmed by 0 bases and J by 6 bases, leaving 9 bases between them. The CDR3 consists of 13 residues. Germline lookup yields CDR1 MNHNS and CDR2 SASEGT. In DNA, the CDR3 is TGTGCCAGCAGTGAAGCGGTTAGGGGCGAGCAGTACTTC. Translated: CASSEAVRGEQYF.

V and J are TRBV13 and TRBJ1-3; TRBD1 might be the D (5 bases). The CDR3 is made up of 18 amino acids. The V and J ends lost 3 bases and 4 bases respectively, with 22 bases between them. In germline, CDR1 is PRHDT, CDR2 FYEKMQ (reference sequence). Written as DNA, the CDR3 is TGTGCCAGCAGCTTCCCAAGTACCAGGGACTCGAAAGGAAACACCATATATTTT. This codes for CASSFPSTRDSKGNTIYF.

The chain's CDR3 is CASKGGLNNEQFF. The DNA for the CDR3 is TGTGCCAGCAAAGGCGGCCTTAACAATGAGCAGTTCTTC. The chain combines TRBV6-4 with TRBJ2-1; D is unclear. Trimming removed 7 bases at V and 5 bases at J, with 12 bases between. Germline CDR1 and CDR2: MRHNA and SNTAGT. This CDR3 is 13 amino acids long.

This sequence joins TRBV7-2 and TRBJ2-7, with D tentatively TRBD1 (6 bases). This CDR3 has 13 residues. The V and J ends lost 3 bases and 3 bases respectively, with 9 bases between them. Looked up from germline, CDR1 is SGHTA and CDR2 is FQGNSA. CDR3 nucleotides: TGTGCCAGCAGCTTGAACAGGGTCTACGAGCAGTACTTC. Encoded protein: CASSLNRVYEQYF.

The chain combines TRBV2 with TRBJ2-1; D is undetermined. V lost 4 bases, J lost 8 bases, and 24 bases lay in between. CDR1 and CDR2 from the germline V gene are SNHLY and FYNNEI. This CDR3 has 17 residues. The CDR3 DNA reads TGTGCCAGCAGTGGATTGGAACTACCGTCTGTTACGGATGAGCAGTTCTTC. It yields the protein CASSGLELPSVTDEQFF.

In the case of this clonotype: Sequence at one end of the junction differs from germline and may be a read error. V and J are TRBV10-3 and TRBJ2-3, with 7 bases fitting TRBD1. This CDR3 comprises 16 residues. Germline lookup yields CDR1 ENHRY and CDR2 SYGVKD. CDR3 amino acids: CAISELATGVEDMQYF. CDR3 sequence (DNA): TGTGCCATCAGTGAGTTGGCCACAGGGGTTGAAGATATGCAGTATTTT.

CDR3 sequence (DNA): TGTGCCAGTAGCCACCCGGCAGGGTCAGTCTACGAGCAGTACTTC. As protein: CASSHPAGSVYEQYF. The chain has TRBV19 and TRBJ2-7; weak D call: TRBD1 (5 bases). Germline V gene lookup returns CDR1 LNHDA and CDR2 SQIVND (reference sequence). This CDR3 has 15 residues. Trimming stripped 6 bases from V and 3 bases from J, with 18 bases between.

This clonotype was counted many times. The chain has TRBV5-1 and TRBJ1-2; perhaps TRBD1 as D (6 bases). The germline gives CDR1 SGHRS, CDR2 YFSETQ. V dropped 0 bases and J dropped 3 bases, with 15 bases sitting between them. CDR3 size: 16 residues. CDR3 region: CASSLGLDRSHYGYTF. CDR3 bases: TGCGCCAGCAGCTTGGGCCTAGACAGGTCCCACTATGGCTACACCTTC.

This rearrangement joins TRBV5-6 to TRBJ1-2, with TRBD1 as a possible D gene (6 bases). Trimming pared 1 base from V and 1 base from J, leaving 11 bases between. The CDR3 covers 15 residues. CDR1 is SGHDT and CDR2 is YYEEEE in the germline V gene. The chain's CDR3 is CASSLWDTNNYGYTF. CDR3 sequence (DNA): TGTGCCAGCAGCTTGTGGGACACCAATAACTATGGCTACACCTTC.